The T cell receptor beta chain described here comes from a study of shared clonotypes between healthy human individuals. Trimming took off 7 bases at V and 5 bases at J, with 23 bases between the two ends. Germline V gene sequence: CDR1 LNHDA, CDR2 SQIVND (reference sequence). The CDR3 is 16 amino acids. The assay used deep level. Assay: immunoSEQ multiplex PCR; the TCRdb copy retains only in-frame clones and omits some. This table holds around 2,000,000 clones, 85% to 95% found once. J is TRBJ1-2 and V is TRBV19; D perhaps matches TRBD1 (5 bases). The receptor's source is a man aged 18 to 29 in good health. Sequenced sample: naive CD4+ T cells sorted from blood. Documented subset: CD45RA+ positively selected. The CDR3 sequence: CASTTTPGGTGYGYTF. CDR3 bases: TGTGCCAGTACCACGACTCCCGGGGGAACGGGGTATGGCTACACCTTC.